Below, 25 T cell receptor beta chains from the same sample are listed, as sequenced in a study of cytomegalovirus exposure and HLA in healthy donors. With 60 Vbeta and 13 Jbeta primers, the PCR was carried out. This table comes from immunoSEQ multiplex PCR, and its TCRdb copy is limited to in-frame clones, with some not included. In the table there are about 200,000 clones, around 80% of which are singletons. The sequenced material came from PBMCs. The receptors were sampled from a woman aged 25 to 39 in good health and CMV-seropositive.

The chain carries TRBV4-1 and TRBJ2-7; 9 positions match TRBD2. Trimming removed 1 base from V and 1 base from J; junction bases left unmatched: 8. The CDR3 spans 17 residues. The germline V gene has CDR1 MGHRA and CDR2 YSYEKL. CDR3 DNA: TGCGCCAGCAGCCAAGCCTCCCCGACTAGCGGATCCTACGAGCAGTACTTC. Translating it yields CASSQASPTSGSYEQYF.

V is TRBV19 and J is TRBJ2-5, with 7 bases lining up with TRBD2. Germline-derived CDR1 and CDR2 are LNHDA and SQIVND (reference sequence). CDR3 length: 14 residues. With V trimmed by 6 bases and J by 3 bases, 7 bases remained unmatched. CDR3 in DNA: TGTGCCAGTAGCACTAGCGACGCTGAAGAGACCCAGTACTTC. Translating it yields CASSTSDAEETQYF.

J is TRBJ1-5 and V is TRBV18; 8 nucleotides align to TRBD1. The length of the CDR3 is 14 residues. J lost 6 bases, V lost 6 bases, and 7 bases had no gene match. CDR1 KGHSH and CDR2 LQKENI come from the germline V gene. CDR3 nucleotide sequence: TGTGCCAGCTCCCCCGACAGGGGCTCTCAGCCCCAGCATTTT. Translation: CASSPDRGSQPQHF.

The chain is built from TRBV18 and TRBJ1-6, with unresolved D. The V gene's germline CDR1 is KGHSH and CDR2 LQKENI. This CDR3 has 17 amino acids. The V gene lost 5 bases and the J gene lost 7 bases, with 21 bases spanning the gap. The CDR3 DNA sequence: TGTGCCAGCTCAGCTACGGGCCAGCTTTCGGGGAATTCACCCCTCCACTTT. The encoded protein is CASSATGQLSGNSPLHF.

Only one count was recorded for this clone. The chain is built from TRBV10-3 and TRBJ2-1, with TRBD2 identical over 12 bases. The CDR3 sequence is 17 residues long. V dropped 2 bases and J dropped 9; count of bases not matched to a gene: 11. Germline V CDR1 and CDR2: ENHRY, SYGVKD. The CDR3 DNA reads TGTGCCATCAGTGAGGCCTGGCTAGCGGGAGGGCGGATTGAGCAGTTCTTC. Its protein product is CAISEAWLAGGRIEQFF.

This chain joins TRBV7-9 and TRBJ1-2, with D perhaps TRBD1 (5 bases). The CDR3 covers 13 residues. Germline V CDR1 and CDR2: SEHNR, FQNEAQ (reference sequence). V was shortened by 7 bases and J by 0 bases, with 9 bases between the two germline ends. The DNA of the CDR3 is TGTGCCAGCACAAGGGGAACTAACTATGGCTACACCTTC. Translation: CASTRGTNYGYTF.

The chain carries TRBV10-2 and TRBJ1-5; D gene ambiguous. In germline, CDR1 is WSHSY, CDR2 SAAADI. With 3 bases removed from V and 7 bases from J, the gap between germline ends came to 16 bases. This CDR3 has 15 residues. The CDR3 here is CASSDRFEILQPQHF. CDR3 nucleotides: TGCGCCAGCAGTGATCGTTTCGAGATCCTCCAGCCCCAGCATTTT.

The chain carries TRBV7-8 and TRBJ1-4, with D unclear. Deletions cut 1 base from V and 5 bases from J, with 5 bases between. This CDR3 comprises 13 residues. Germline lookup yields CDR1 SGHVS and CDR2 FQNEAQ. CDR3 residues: CASSLGQNEKLFF. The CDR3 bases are TGTGCCAGCAGCTTAGGGCAAAATGAAAAACTGTTTTTT.

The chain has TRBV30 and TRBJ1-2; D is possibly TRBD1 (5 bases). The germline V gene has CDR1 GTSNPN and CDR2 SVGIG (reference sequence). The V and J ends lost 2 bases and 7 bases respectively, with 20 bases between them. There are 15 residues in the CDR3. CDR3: CAWSFEVGGISGYTF. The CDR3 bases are TGTGCCTGGAGTTTCGAGGTCGGGGGTATTTCTGGCTACACCTTC.

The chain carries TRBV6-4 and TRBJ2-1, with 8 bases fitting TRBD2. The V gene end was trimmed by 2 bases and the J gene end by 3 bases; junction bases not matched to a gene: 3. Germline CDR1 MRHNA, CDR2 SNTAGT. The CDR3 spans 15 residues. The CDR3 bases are TGTGCCAGCAGTGACGGAGCGGGGGACTACAATGAGCAGTTCTTC. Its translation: CASSDGAGDYNEQFF.

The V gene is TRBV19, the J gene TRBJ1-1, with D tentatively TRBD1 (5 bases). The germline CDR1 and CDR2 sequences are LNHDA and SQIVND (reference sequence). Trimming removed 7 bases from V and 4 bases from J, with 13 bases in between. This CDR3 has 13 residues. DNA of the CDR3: TGTGCCAGTAAAAGAACAGGAAGCACTGAAGCTTTCTTT. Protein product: CASKRTGSTEAFF. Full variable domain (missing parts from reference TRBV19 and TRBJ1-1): DGGITQSPKYLFRKEGQNVTLSCEQNLNHDAMYWYRQDPGQGLRLIYYSQIVNDFQKGDIAEGYSVSREKKESFPLTVTSAQKNPTAFYLCASKRTGSTEAFFGQGTRLTVV.

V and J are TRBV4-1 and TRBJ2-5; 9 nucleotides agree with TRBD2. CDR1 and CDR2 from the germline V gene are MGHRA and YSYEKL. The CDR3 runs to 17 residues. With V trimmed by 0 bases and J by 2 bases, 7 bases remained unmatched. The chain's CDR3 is CASSQDAGGGLQETQYF. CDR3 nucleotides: TGCGCCAGCAGCCAAGACGCGGGAGGGGGCCTTCAAGAGACCCAGTACTTC.

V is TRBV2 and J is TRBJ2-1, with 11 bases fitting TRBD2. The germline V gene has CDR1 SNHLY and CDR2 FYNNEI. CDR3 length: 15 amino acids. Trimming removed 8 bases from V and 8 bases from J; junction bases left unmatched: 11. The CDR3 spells CASGLETSGKDEQFF. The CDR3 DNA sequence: TGTGCCAGCGGGCTGGAGACTAGCGGGAAGGATGAGCAGTTCTTC.

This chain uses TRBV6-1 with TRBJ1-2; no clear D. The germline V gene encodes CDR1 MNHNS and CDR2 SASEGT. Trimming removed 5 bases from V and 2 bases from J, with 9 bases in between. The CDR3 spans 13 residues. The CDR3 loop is CASSLTSNYGYTF. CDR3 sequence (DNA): TGTGCCAGCAGTTTGACTTCGAACTATGGCTACACCTTC.

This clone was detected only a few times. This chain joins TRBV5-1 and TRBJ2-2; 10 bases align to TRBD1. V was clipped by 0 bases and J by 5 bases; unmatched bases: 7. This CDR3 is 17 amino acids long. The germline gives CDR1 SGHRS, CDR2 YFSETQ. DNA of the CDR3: TGCGCCAGCAGCTTGGGACAGGGGGCTTATGTAACCGGGGAGCTGTTTTTT. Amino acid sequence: CASSLGQGAYVTGELFF.

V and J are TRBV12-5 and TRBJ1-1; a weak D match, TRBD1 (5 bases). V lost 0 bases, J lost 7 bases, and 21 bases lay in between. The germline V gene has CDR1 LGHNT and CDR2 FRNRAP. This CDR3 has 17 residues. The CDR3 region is CASGLVPPGIRGVEAFF. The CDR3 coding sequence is TGTGCTAGTGGTTTGGTCCCCCCCGGGATCCGGGGGGTTGAAGCTTTCTTT.

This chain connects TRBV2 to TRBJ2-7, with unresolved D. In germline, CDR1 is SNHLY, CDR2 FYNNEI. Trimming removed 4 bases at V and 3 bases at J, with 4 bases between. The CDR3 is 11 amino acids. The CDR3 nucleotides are TGTGCCAGCAGTGGCGGCTACGAGCAGTACTTC. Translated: CASSGGYEQYF.

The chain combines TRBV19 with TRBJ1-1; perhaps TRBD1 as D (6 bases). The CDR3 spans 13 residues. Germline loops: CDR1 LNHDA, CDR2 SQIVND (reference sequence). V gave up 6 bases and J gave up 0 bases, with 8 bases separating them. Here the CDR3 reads CASRYRVNTEAFF. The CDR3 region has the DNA TGTGCCAGTAGATACAGGGTGAACACTGAAGCTTTCTTT.

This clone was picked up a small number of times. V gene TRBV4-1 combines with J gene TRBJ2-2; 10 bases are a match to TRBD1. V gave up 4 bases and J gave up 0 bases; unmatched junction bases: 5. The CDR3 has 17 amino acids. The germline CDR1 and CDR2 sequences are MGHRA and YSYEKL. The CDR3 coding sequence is TGCGCCAGCAGCCGACAGGGGGCTACCGCGAACACCGGGGAGCTGTTTTTT. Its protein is CASSRQGATANTGELFF.

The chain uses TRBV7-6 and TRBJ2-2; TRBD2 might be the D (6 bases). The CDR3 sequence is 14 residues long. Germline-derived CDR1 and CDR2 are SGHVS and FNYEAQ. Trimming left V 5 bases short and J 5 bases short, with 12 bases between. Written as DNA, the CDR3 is TGTGCCAGCAGCCCTGTTGGAGGGACCGGGGAGCTGTTTTTT. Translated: CASSPVGGTGELFF.

This chain's CDR3 is CSVAPTGGPYEQYF. CDR3 in DNA: TGCAGCGTTGCCCCGACAGGGGGCCCCTACGAGCAGTACTTC. The chain recombines TRBV29-1 with TRBJ2-7, with 10 bases fitting TRBD1. V trimming: 4 bases; J trimming: 2 bases; junction bases outside the gene matches: 5. Germline V gives CDR1 SQVTM, CDR2 ANQGSEA. The CDR3 length is 14 residues.

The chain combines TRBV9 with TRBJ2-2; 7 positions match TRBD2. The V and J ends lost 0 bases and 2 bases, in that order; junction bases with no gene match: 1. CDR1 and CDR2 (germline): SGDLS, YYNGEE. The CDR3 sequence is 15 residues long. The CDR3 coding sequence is TGTGCCAGCAGCGTAGGAGCGGGAAACACCGGGGAGCTGTTTTTT. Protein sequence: CASSVGAGNTGELFF.

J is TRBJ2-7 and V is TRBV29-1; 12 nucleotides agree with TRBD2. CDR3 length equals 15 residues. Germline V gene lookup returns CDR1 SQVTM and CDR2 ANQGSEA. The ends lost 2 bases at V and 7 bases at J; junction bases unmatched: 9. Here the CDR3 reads CSVESPSGGADEQYF. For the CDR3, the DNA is TGCAGCGTTGAATCGCCTAGCGGGGGGGCGGATGAGCAGTACTTC.

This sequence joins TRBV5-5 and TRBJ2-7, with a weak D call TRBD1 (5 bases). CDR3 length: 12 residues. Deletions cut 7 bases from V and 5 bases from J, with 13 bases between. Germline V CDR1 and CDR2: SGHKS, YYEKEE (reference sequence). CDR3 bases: TGTGCCAGCGCCCAGGGTCGGCACGAGCAGTACTTC. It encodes CASAQGRHEQYF.

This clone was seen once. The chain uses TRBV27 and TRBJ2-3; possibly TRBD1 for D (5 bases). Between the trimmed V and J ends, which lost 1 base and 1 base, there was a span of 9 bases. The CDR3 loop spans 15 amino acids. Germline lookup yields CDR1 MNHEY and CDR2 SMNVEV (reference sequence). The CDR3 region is CASSLYARGTDTQYF. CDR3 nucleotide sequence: TGTGCCAGCAGTTTATATGCCAGGGGCACAGATACGCAGTATTTT.